Each of the 20 T cell receptor beta chains below was sequenced from the same sample in a study of blood T cell repertoires in COVID-19 (dated by TCRdb to 2018 to 2021). The library came from the immunoSEQ multiplex PCR assay. In its TCRdb copy, this immuneACCESS table keeps in-frame sequences only and misses some clones. Where compared with another copy, unresolved V genes explain less than half of these, and the others have no known cause. The sample contains 170,000 or so clones, just under 80% of them found a single time. About 7% of the sample is taken by the ten largest. The material sequenced was peripheral blood. The receptors come from a man between 65 and 79 years old with active or convalescent COVID-19.

The V and J genes are TRBV3-1 (or the pseudogene TRBV3-2) and TRBJ2-5, with 8 positions matching TRBD2. The CDR3 is made up of 18 amino acids. The J segment lost 5 bases and the V segment lost 1 base, leaving 15 bases of the junction unmatched. Germline CDR1 is LGHDT and CDR2 is YNNKEL (reference sequence). The CDR3 DNA sequence: TGTGCCAGCAGCCAAGGAGGGCGGCGGGGGGTTGGCCAGGAGACCCAGTACTTC. It encodes CASSQGGRRGVGQETQYF.

The chain links TRBV6-5 to TRBJ2-3; the D is unclear. Per germline, CDR1 MNHEY and CDR2 SVGAGI. The CDR3 is 16 amino acids. The ends were cut back, 0 bases at V and 0 bases at J, with 10 bases in the middle. CDR3 DNA sequence: TGTGCCAGCAGTTACTCGACTTCTCCTAGCACAGATACGCAGTATTTT. Protein: CASSYSTSPSTDTQYF.

V and J are TRBV6-6 and TRBJ2-5, with D possibly being TRBD1 (5 bases). V gave up 8 bases and J gave up 7 bases, with 20 bases separating them. This CDR3 has 14 residues. Germline V lookup: CDR1 MNHNY, CDR2 SVGAGI (reference sequence). Here the CDR3 DNA reads TGTGCCAGCCAGGGTTCCGGAGCGATGGGGACCCAGTACTTC. Its protein is CASQGSGAMGTQYF.

The chain has TRBV6-5 and TRBJ2-7; D is ambiguous. Looked up from germline, CDR1 is MNHEY and CDR2 is SVGAGI. The V end lost 6 bases, the J end lost 1 base, and 13 bases lay between the germline ends. This CDR3 region has 14 residues. DNA of the CDR3: TGTGCCAGCAGGAAGGAGCGAATATCCTACGAGCAGTACTTC. Translation gives CASRKERISYEQYF.

The rearrangement joins TRBV30 to TRBJ1-1; 11 bases agree with TRBD1. The CDR3 covers 15 residues. V was pared by 4 bases and J by 7 bases, with 11 bases of the junction left unmatched. Per the germline V gene, CDR1 is GTSNPN and CDR2 is SVGIG (reference sequence). CDR3 in amino acids: CAWTRNGQGAYEAFF. DNA of the CDR3: TGTGCCTGGACCCGGAACGGACAGGGGGCTTATGAAGCTTTCTTT.

V usage is TRBV30 and J usage is TRBJ2-3; 12 positions agree with TRBD2. CDR3 length equals 15 residues. V was clipped by 2 bases and J by 3 bases; unmatched bases: 3. In germline, CDR1 is GTSNPN, CDR2 SVGIG (reference sequence). As DNA, the CDR3 is TGTGCCTGGAGTCCGGGACTAGCGGGTACAGATACGCAGTATTTT. The encoded protein is CAWSPGLAGTDTQYF.

The chain has TRBV4-1 and TRBJ1-6; TRBD1 is a possible D gene (5 bases). CDR3 size: 16 residues. Trimming stripped 1 base from V and 4 bases from J, with 11 bases between. Germline V gene data show CDR1 as MGHRA and CDR2 as YSYEKL. DNA of the CDR3: TGCGCCAGCAGCCAAGGCCAGGGAAGTTATAATTCACCCCTCCACTTT. The encoded protein is CASSQGQGSYNSPLHF.

The V gene is TRBV10-1, the J gene TRBJ2-2; D is perhaps TRBD1 (6 bases). The CDR3 is made up of 15 amino acids. The germline V and J ends were trimmed by 5 bases and 4 bases, with 14 bases remaining between them. Germline V gives CDR1 WNHNN, CDR2 SYGVQD (reference sequence). CDR3: CASSLDRLGTGELFF. CDR3 sequence (DNA): TGCGCCAGCAGTTTAGACAGGCTGGGCACCGGGGAGCTGTTTTTT.

This clone has just a few counts. The J gene is TRBJ1-2, the V gene TRBV12-3 or TRBV12-4, with D uncertain. This CDR3 has 12 amino acids. V was cut by 3 bases and J by 13 bases, with 15 bases left in between. CDR3: CASSFGEGVTTF. CDR3 nucleotide sequence: TGTGCCAGCAGTTTTGGTGAGGGCGTCACCACCTTC.

The J gene is TRBJ2-1, the V gene TRBV6-5, with D maybe TRBD1 (6 bases). Germline CDR1 and CDR2: MNHEY and SVGAGI. V was trimmed by 4 bases and J by 1 base, leaving 14 bases between them. CDR3 length: 16 residues. The CDR3 DNA reads TGTGCCAGCAGTTCAAAACAGGGAAGGTCCTACAATGAGCAGTTCTTC. Residues: CASSSKQGRSYNEQFF.

V is TRBV18 and J is TRBJ1-3, with no clear D. The CDR3 length is 13 residues. The V and J ends lost 3 bases and 4 bases respectively, with 7 bases between them. CDR1 is KGHSH and CDR2 is LQKENI in the germline V gene. The CDR3 nucleotides are TGTGCCAGCTCACCGTCCGTAGGAAACACCATATATTTT. It is translated as CASSPSVGNTIYF.

The CDR3 DNA reads TGTGCCAGTGGGACGGGGGGGGCGAGGGCCAACGTCCTGACTTTC. Protein sequence: CASGTGGARANVLTF. The rearrangement joins TRBV2 to TRBJ2-6; 8 nucleotides match TRBD2. With 9 bases clipped from V and 5 bases from J, the junction kept 9 bases outside the gene matches. CDR3 size: 15 residues. Germline assignment: CDR1 SNHLY and CDR2 FYNNEI.

The rearrangement joins TRBV5-6 to TRBJ1-1, with D hard to call. V was pared by 4 bases and J by 6 bases, with 13 bases between. Looked up from germline, CDR1 is SGHDT and CDR2 is YYEEEE. The CDR3 has 13 amino acids. The CDR3 region is CASSQTRAAEAFF. The CDR3, as DNA: TGTGCCAGCAGCCAGACGAGGGCCGCTGAAGCTTTCTTT.

The genes are TRBV6-1 and TRBJ2-7, with D unclear. This CDR3 region has 14 residues. The germline CDR1 and CDR2 sequences are MNHNS and SASEGT. V lost 1 base to trimming and J lost 2 bases, with 9 bases between them. This CDR3 reads CASSEGLQTYEQYF. In nucleotides, the CDR3 is TGTGCCAGCAGTGAAGGACTTCAGACCTACGAGCAGTACTTC.

The genes are TRBV30 and TRBJ1-4; TRBD1 matches at 10 bases. The CDR3 covers 13 residues. Germline-derived CDR1 and CDR2 are GTSNPN and SVGIG (reference sequence). J lost 7 bases, V lost 4 bases, and 3 bases had no gene match. CDR3 protein: CAWTRQGAEKLFF. In DNA, the CDR3 is TGTGCCTGGACGCGACAGGGGGCTGAAAAACTGTTTTTT.

The chain employs TRBV5-1 and TRBJ1-1; maybe TRBD1 (6 bases). Per the germline V gene, CDR1 is SGHRS and CDR2 is YFSETQ. CDR3 size: 14 residues. V was cut by 4 bases and J by 1 base, with 11 bases left in between. The CDR3 loop is CASSPSTGNTEAFF. CDR3 DNA sequence: TGCGCCAGCAGCCCTTCGACAGGGAACACTGAAGCTTTCTTT.

The J gene is TRBJ1-3, the V gene TRBV6-5; 7 nucleotides agree with TRBD1. V shed 6 bases, J shed 4 bases, and the junction held 9 bases outside the gene matches. Germline V CDR1 and CDR2: MNHEY, SVGAGI. This CDR3 comprises 15 residues. CDR3 protein: CASRLDRASGNTIYF. CDR3 sequence (DNA): TGTGCCAGCAGACTCGACAGGGCGTCCGGAAACACCATATATTTT.

V gene TRBV5-1 combines with J gene TRBJ1-1, with 7 bases identical to TRBD1. The CDR3 loop spans 13 amino acids. V shed 2 bases and J 3 bases; nucleotides not matched to a gene: 1. The germline V gene has CDR1 SGHRS and CDR2 YFSETQ. The DNA for the CDR3 is TGCGCCAGCAGCTTAACAGGGGACACTGAAGCTTTCTTT. Protein sequence: CASSLTGDTEAFF.

The chain is built from TRBV5-6 and TRBJ2-3; TRBD2 matches at 10 bases. The CDR3 runs to 17 residues. With V trimmed by 3 bases and J by 6 bases, 13 bases remained unmatched. The V gene's germline CDR1 is SGHDT and CDR2 YYEEEE. The CDR3 DNA is TGTGCCAGCAGCTCTCTAGCGGGGGAAACCTATGGGGATACGCAGTATTTT. This gives the protein CASSSLAGETYGDTQYF. Combining the CDR3 with reference TRBV5-6 and TRBJ2-3 gives the whole variable domain DAGVTQSPTHLIKTRGQQVTLRCSPKSGHDTVSWYQQALGQGPQFIFQYYEEEERQRGNFPDRFSGHQFPNYSSELNVNALLLGDSALYLCASSSLAGETYGDTQYFGPGTRLTVL.

This sequence joins TRBV18 and TRBJ2-7, with 8 positions matching TRBD1. The CDR3 covers 13 residues. CDR1 KGHSH and CDR2 LQKENI come from the germline V gene. With V trimmed by 5 bases and J by 5 bases, 5 bases remained unmatched. CDR3 sequence (DNA): TGTGCCAGCTCATCGGGACAGGTAAACGAGCAGTACTTC. Translated, it gives CASSSGQVNEQYF.